Sequencing of this T cell receptor (beta chain) was carried out in a study of cytomegalovirus exposure and HLA in healthy donors. Study-level findings and limits: Looking again later, the authors saw that most CMV-associated TCR beta chains seemed HLA-restricted.

This clone appeared once. As yet, its antigen is unknown. 13 Jbeta primers and 60 Vbeta primers were used for the PCR. Study processing details: Later analysis identified tens of millions of unique TCR beta chains, about 11 million shared. Assay: immunoSEQ multiplex PCR; the TCRdb copy retains only in-frame clones and omits some. V, J and clone size reflect that table, while D and trimming were determined from the DNA. Among 80,000 to 95,000 clones listed, more than 80% were seen once. Though nominally healthy at sampling, donors likely had unrecorded immune exposures. The trim removed 6 bases at V and 4 bases at J, leaving 10 bases unmatched. Per the germline V gene, CDR1 is LNHDA and CDR2 is SQIVND (reference sequence). This CDR3 has 15 amino acids.

The chain is built from TRBV19 and TRBJ2-7; 9 bases fit TRBD1. Sample: PBMCs. The sequence was collected from a woman in her 30s in good health and CMV-seronegative. The CDR3 bases are TGTGCCAGTAGCCCCCTGGGGGACAGGGCTTACGAGCAGTACTTC. Translated: CASSPLGDRAYEQYF. The full variable domain, in which reference TRBV19 and TRBJ2-7 provide the parts outside the CDR3, is DGGITQSPKYLFRKEGQNVTLSCEQNLNHDAMYWYRQDPGQGLRLIYYSQIVNDFQKGDIAEGYSVSREKKESFPLTVTSAQKNPTAFYLCASSPLGDRAYEQYFGPGTRLTVT.